A single sample is the source of the 23 T cell receptor beta chains below, sequenced in a study of beta chain features in type 1 diabetes. Sequenced material consisted of expressed TCRB transcripts (all of the isolated RNA was reverse transcribed). Clones were read by immunoSEQ multiplex PCR, and TCRdb kept only the in-frame ones, dropping some. The data contain under 450,000 clones, approximately 15% of them seen just once; the ten biggest clones take up around 0.035%. Sequencing used naive CD4+ T cells from blood. These receptors originate from a man aged 30 to 45 in good health.

This clone was observed a few times. This chain links TRBV12-5 with TRBJ2-4, with D possibly matching TRBD1 (5 bases). This CDR3 is built from 15 residues. Trimming shortened V by 6 bases and J by 0 bases, and 12 bases separated the two germline ends. The V gene's germline CDR1 is LGHNT and CDR2 FRNRAP. CDR3 protein: CASGRGILAKNIQYF. The DNA of the CDR3 is TGTGCTAGTGGAAGGGGCATTCTAGCCAAAAACATTCAGTACTTC.

There are a few counts of this clone. V is TRBV9 and J is TRBJ2-2; TRBD1 matches 8 bases. V trimming: 1 base; J trimming: 2 bases; junction bases outside the gene matches: 4. Germline V CDR1 and CDR2: SGDLS, YYNGEE. The CDR3 loop spans 16 amino acids. CDR3 sequence: CASSVSGQVNTGELFF. As DNA, the CDR3 is TGTGCCAGCAGCGTATCGGGACAGGTCAACACCGGGGAGCTGTTTTTT.

The rearrangement uses TRBV9 and TRBJ1-2, with D possibly being TRBD1 (6 bases). Germline assignment: CDR1 SGDLS and CDR2 YYNGEE. Trimming removed 4 bases from V and 4 bases from J, with 17 bases in between. The CDR3 loop spans 15 amino acids. CDR3 sequence: CASSYPTGLSYGYTF. The CDR3 nucleotides are TGTGCCAGCAGCTACCCAACAGGGCTTAGCTATGGCTACACCTTC.

This chain joins TRBV12-5 and TRBJ2-3; tentatively, D is TRBD2 (5 bases). The V gene's germline CDR1 is LGHNT and CDR2 FRNRAP. The CDR3 is 15 residues long. The V end lost 1 base, the J end lost 3 bases, and 11 bases lay between the germline ends. The CDR3 loop reads CASGLDRTGTDTQYF. CDR3 DNA sequence: TGTGCTAGTGGTTTGGATCGGACTGGAACAGATACGCAGTATTTT.

The V and J genes are TRBV2 and TRBJ2-5, with D uncertain. The CDR3 runs to 11 residues. Trimming pared 0 bases from V and 4 bases from J, leaving 0 bases between. Germline V gene sequence: CDR1 SNHLY, CDR2 FYNNEI. DNA of the CDR3: TGTGCCAGCAGTGAAGCAGAGACCCAGTACTTC. This codes for CASSEAETQYF.

This clone was seen a few times. The rearrangement joins TRBV27 to TRBJ1-2, with D uncertain. V was shortened by 3 bases and J by 5 bases, with 10 bases between the two germline ends. Germline V gives CDR1 MNHEY, CDR2 SMNVEV (reference sequence). The CDR3 runs 13 residues. CDR3 nucleotides: TGTGCCAGCAGTTTTAAGGGAAGTTATGGCTACACCTTC. It encodes CASSFKGSYGYTF.

This chain connects TRBV7-2 to TRBJ2-5; 9 bases align to TRBD1. This CDR3 region has 15 residues. Trimming took 4 bases from V and 5 from J; bases not matched to a gene: 8. Germline lookup yields CDR1 SGHTA and CDR2 FQGNSA. CDR3 sequence reads: CASSSGQGIRETQYF. The CDR3, as DNA: TGTGCCAGCAGCTCGGGACAGGGAATAAGGGAGACCCAGTACTTC.

This clone was seen only a few times. This chain's CDR3 is CASSQEGAGARNEQFF. The CDR3 coding sequence is TGCGCCAGCAGCCAAGAAGGAGCGGGGGCGCGCAATGAGCAGTTCTTC. This sequence joins TRBV4-1 and TRBJ2-1, with 8 bases matching TRBD2. V lost 0 bases to trimming and J lost 6 bases; unmatched junction nucleotides: 7. This CDR3 contains 16 residues. CDR1 and CDR2 (germline): MGHRA, YSYEKL.

V usage is TRBV4-3 and J usage is TRBJ2-1; 8 bases match TRBD2. Per the germline V gene, CDR1 is LGHNA and CDR2 is YSLEER. The trim removed 0 bases at V and 0 bases at J, leaving 4 bases unmatched. The CDR3 spans 17 residues. In DNA, the CDR3 is TGCGCCAGCAGCCAAGATTCCAGCGGGAGCTCCTACAATGAGCAGTTCTTC. Amino acids: CASSQDSSGSSYNEQFF.

The rearrangement links TRBV7-2 to TRBJ1-3; no clear D gene. V was shortened by 1 base and J by 0 bases, with 13 bases between the two germline ends. The CDR3 has 17 amino acids. Per the germline V gene, CDR1 is SGHTA and CDR2 is FQGNSA. DNA for the CDR3: TGTGCCAGCAGCTTAGTTGGCAGGACTTACTCTGGAAACACCATATATTTT. Amino acids: CASSLVGRTYSGNTIYF.

In DNA form, the CDR3 reads TGCGCCAGCAGCCAACTATGGGAAAAGACCCAGTACTTC. Translating it yields CASSQLWEKTQYF. This chain uses TRBV4-1 with TRBJ2-5; no clear D. This CDR3 region has 13 residues. V was cut by 2 bases and J by 6 bases, with 10 bases left in between. Germline V CDR1 and CDR2: MGHRA, YSYEKL.

The chain uses TRBV9 and TRBJ2-1; maybe TRBD2 (5 bases). CDR1 is SGDLS and CDR2 is YYNGEE in the germline V gene. Trimming cost V 0 bases and J 8 bases, with 12 bases left between them. The CDR3 has 14 amino acids. DNA of the CDR3: TGTGCCAGCAGCGTAGCTGGTTGGGAGTATGAGCAGTTCTTC. It codes for CASSVAGWEYEQFF.

For the CDR3, the DNA is TGTGCCAGCAGTAGGACTAGCGGGGGGCAAGAGACCCAGTACTTC. Protein: CASSRTSGGQETQYF. The rearrangement joins TRBV5-4 to TRBJ2-5, with TRBD2 matching 14 bases. The CDR3 runs 15 residues. Per germline, CDR1 SGHNT and CDR2 YYREEE (reference sequence). The V and J ends lost 5 bases and 2 bases, in that order; junction bases with no gene match: 2.

The rearrangement uses TRBV20-1 and TRBJ2-5, with D possibly TRBD1 on 6 matching bases. Germline V gene lookup returns CDR1 DFQATT and CDR2 SNEGSKA (reference sequence). V lost 4 bases to trimming and J lost 5 bases, with 8 bases between them. The CDR3 loop spans 11 amino acids. The CDR3 bases are TGCAGTGCTACAGGGGCGGAGACCCAGTACTTC. Protein sequence: CSATGAETQYF.

V gene TRBV5-6 combines with J gene TRBJ1-6; 11 bases map to TRBD1. CDR1 and CDR2 (germline): SGHDT, YYEEEE. After removal of 4 bases from V and 8 bases from J, the junction contained 5 bases not matched to a gene. The CDR3 spans 15 residues. In DNA, the CDR3 is TGTGCCAGCAGCAAAGGACAGGGGGCTTATTCACCCCTCCACTTT. It specifies CASSKGQGAYSPLHF.

This clone was seen more than once but under ten times. The chain combines TRBV10-3 with TRBJ2-3; a weak D match, TRBD2 (7 bases). This CDR3 is 13 amino acids long. The V and J ends lost 11 bases and 2 bases respectively, with 14 bases between them. Germline V lookup: CDR1 ENHRY, CDR2 SYGVKD. CDR3 DNA: TGTGCCTCGGGGGGCCAGCTCACAGATACGCAGTATTTT. It codes for CASGGQLTDTQYF.

The rearrangement joins TRBV7-9 to TRBJ2-7, with TRBD1 identical over 7 bases. Germline V gene lookup returns CDR1 SEHNR and CDR2 FQNEAQ (reference sequence). The J segment lost 3 bases and the V segment lost 3 bases, leaving 5 bases of the junction unmatched. The CDR3 has 14 residues. CDR3 sequence: CASSFGTAYYEQYF. CDR3 nucleotide sequence: TGTGCCAGCAGCTTCGGGACAGCATACTACGAGCAGTACTTC.

This clone was counted only a few times. The V and J genes are TRBV25-1 and TRBJ1-2, with D unclear. Looked up from germline, CDR1 is MGHDK and CDR2 is SYGVNS. CDR3 length equals 13 residues. V gave up 2 bases and J gave up 7 bases, with 11 bases separating them. CDR3 region: CASSEGVIRGYTF. The CDR3 coding sequence is TGTGCCAGCAGTGAAGGGGTGATACGTGGCTACACCTTC.

This clone appeared a few times. The gene calls are TRBV5-1 and TRBJ2-5; 13 nucleotides align to TRBD2. J lost 4 bases, V lost 4 bases, and 7 bases had no gene match. Germline V gene data show CDR1 as SGHRS and CDR2 as YFSETQ. The CDR3 runs to 16 residues. CDR3 loop: CASSPGTSGEGETQYF. The CDR3 bases are TGCGCCAGCAGCCCCGGGACTAGCGGGGAGGGAGAGACCCAGTACTTC. The full variable domain, in which reference TRBV5-1 and TRBJ2-5 provide the parts outside the CDR3, is KAGVTQTPRYLIKTRGQQVTLSCSPISGHRSVSWYQQTPGQGLQFLFEYFSETQRNKGNFPGRFSGRQFSNSRSEMNVSTLELGDSALYLCASSPGTSGEGETQYFGPGTRLLVL.

The chain carries TRBV4-1 and TRBJ2-6; the D is unclear. Germline CDR1 and CDR2: MGHRA and YSYEKL. Trimming removed 5 bases from V and 0 bases from J, with 5 bases in between. This CDR3 spans 14 amino acids. The CDR3 bases are TGCGCCAGCAGCGCCCACTCTGGGGCCAACGTCCTGACTTTC. Its protein is CASSAHSGANVLTF.

The V and J genes are TRBV7-2 and TRBJ2-7; 9 bases fit TRBD2. Germline V gene data show CDR1 as SGHTA and CDR2 as FQGNSA. Losses at the gene ends were 6 bases for V and 1 base for J; bases not matched to a gene: 10. CDR3 length equals 16 residues. CDR3 protein: CASSVSSGGRSYEQYF. In nucleotides, the CDR3 is TGTGCCAGCAGTGTATCCAGCGGGGGGCGTTCCTACGAGCAGTACTTC.

This clone was counted once. This chain uses TRBV6-1 with TRBJ2-1; D gene unclear. Germline V gene data show CDR1 as MNHNS and CDR2 as SASEGT. The V gene lost 8 bases and the J gene lost 4 bases, with 12 bases spanning the gap. The CDR3 extends over 13 amino acids. DNA for the CDR3: TGTGCCAGCGGGTGGTTGGGTTACAATGAGCAGTTCTTC. Translated: CASGWLGYNEQFF.

This rearrangement joins TRBV30 to TRBJ2-4, with D possibly called TRBD1 or TRBD2 (5 bases each). CDR3 size: 14 residues. Trimming pared 0 bases from V and 6 bases from J, leaving 12 bases between. Germline V gene lookup returns CDR1 GTSNPN and CDR2 SVGIG (reference sequence). The CDR3 region is CAWSVRARGNIQYF. CDR3 coding DNA: TGTGCCTGGAGTGTACGGGCGAGGGGAAACATTCAGTACTTC.